These T cell receptor beta chains were read from a single sample in a study of T cell responses to AZD1222 COVID-19 vaccine. TCRdb's copy holds only in-frame clones and misses some; the assay was immunoSEQ multiplex PCR. This repertoire shows about 83,000 clones, around 89% found once; its top ten account for approximately 4.5%. Specimen: peripheral blood, collected on day 0 of MenACWY control vaccination. These receptors were collected from an adult in good health. Both conserved end residues are part of each CDR3. D genes are given only for firm matches. Clone size appears in some rows only: once, few, many, or a class for an expanded clone.

clone size: -; J gene: TRBJ2-3; V gene: TRBV29-1; D gene: -; CDR3 length: 13; CDR3 protein: CSVSPRVTDTQYF; CDR3 DNA: TGCAGCGTTTCCCCCAGGGTTACAGATACGCAGTATTTT
clone size: -; J gene: TRBJ1-1; V gene: TRBV18; D gene: -; CDR3 length: 14; CDR3 protein: CASSPRSEMVEAFF; CDR3 DNA: TGTGCCAGCTCACCACGATCAGAGATGGTTGAAGCTTTCTTT
clone size: once; J gene: TRBJ2-5; V gene: TRBV7-2; D gene: TRBD1; CDR3 length: 17; CDR3 protein: CASSLRPRDRLQETQYF; CDR3 DNA: TGTGCCAGCAGCTTACGTCCCCGGGACAGACTCCAAGAGACCCAGTACTTC
clone size: -; J gene: TRBJ2-2; V gene: TRBV7-3; D gene: -; CDR3 length: 16; CDR3 protein: CASSLSPSLLTGELFF; CDR3 DNA: TGTGCCAGCAGCTTGTCCCCCTCCCTCCTCACCGGGGAGCTGTTTTTT
clone size: -; J gene: TRBJ2-2; V gene: TRBV2; D gene: TRBD1; CDR3 length: 15; CDR3 protein: CASSERQGNTGELFF; CDR3 DNA: TGTGCCAGCAGTGAAAGACAGGGGAACACCGGGGAGCTGTTTTTT
clone size: -; J gene: TRBJ1-4; V gene: TRBV7-2; D gene: -; CDR3 length: 15; CDR3 protein: CASSWGDKPNEKLFF; CDR3 DNA: TGTGCCAGCAGCTGGGGGGACAAGCCTAATGAAAAACTGTTTTTT
clone size: -; J gene: TRBJ2-7; V gene: TRBV5-6; D gene: -; CDR3 length: 14; CDR3 protein: CASSTGTVTYEQYF; CDR3 DNA: TGTGCCAGCAGCACCGGGACGGTTACCTACGAGCAGTACTTC
clone size: -; J gene: TRBJ2-5; V gene: TRBV5-5; D gene: -; CDR3 length: 17; CDR3 protein: CASSRERGDPRQETQYF; CDR3 DNA: TGTGCCAGCAGCCGCGAAAGAGGGGATCCCCGCCAAGAGACCCAGTACTTC
clone size: -; J gene: TRBJ1-4; V gene: TRBV4-1; D gene: -; CDR3 length: 16; CDR3 protein: CASSQGWGGRGEKLFF; CDR3 DNA: TGCGCCAGCAGCCAGGGATGGGGGGGCCGCGGCGAAAAACTGTTTTTT
clone size: -; J gene: TRBJ1-5; V gene: TRBV11-2; D gene: -; CDR3 length: 12; CDR3 protein: CASSPLGQPQHF; CDR3 DNA: TGTGCCAGCAGCCCACTGGGTCAGCCCCAGCATTTT
clone size: -; J gene: TRBJ1-2; V gene: TRBV5-4; D gene: TRBD1; CDR3 length: 14; CDR3 protein: CASRRQGARNGYTF; CDR3 DNA: TGTGCCAGCAGGCGACAGGGGGCGCGAAATGGCTACACCTTC
clone size: -; J gene: TRBJ1-1; V gene: TRBV11-1; D gene: -; CDR3 length: 14; CDR3 protein: CASSPRQANTEAFF; CDR3 DNA: TGTGCCAGCAGCCCTCGCCAGGCAAACACTGAAGCTTTCTTT
clone size: -; J gene: TRBJ2-7; V gene: TRBV7-2; D gene: -; CDR3 length: 15; CDR3 protein: CASSLEHHHSYEQYF; CDR3 DNA: TGTGCCAGCAGCTTAGAGCACCACCACAGTTACGAGCAGTACTTC
clone size: -; J gene: TRBJ2-1; V gene: TRBV27; D gene: -; CDR3 length: 13; CDR3 protein: CASRPTGYREQFF; CDR3 DNA: TGTGCCAGCAGGCCGACCGGGTACCGTGAGCAGTTCTTC
clone size: -; J gene: TRBJ2-2; V gene: TRBV4-2; D gene: -; CDR3 length: 17; CDR3 protein: CASSQDDRRTNTGELFF; CDR3 DNA: TGTGCCAGCAGCCAAGACGACCGCCGGACGAACACCGGGGAGCTGTTTTTT
clone size: -; J gene: TRBJ2-7; V gene: TRBV20-1; D gene: -; CDR3 length: 14; CDR3 protein: CSASRQISSYEQYF; CDR3 DNA: TGCAGTGCTAGTCGGCAAATTAGCTCCTACGAGCAGTACTTC
clone size: -; J gene: TRBJ1-4; V gene: TRBV6-5; D gene: -; CDR3 length: 14; CDR3 protein: CASGRGGINEKLFF; CDR3 DNA: TGTGCCAGCGGCCGAGGGGGTATTAATGAAAAACTGTTTTTT
clone size: -; J gene: TRBJ1-1; V gene: TRBV27; D gene: -; CDR3 length: 14; CDR3 protein: CASSWGGMNTEAFF; CDR3 DNA: TGTGCCAGCAGTTGGGGAGGCATGAACACTGAAGCTTTCTTT
clone size: -; J gene: TRBJ1-1; V gene: TRBV15; D gene: TRBD1; CDR3 length: 18; CDR3 protein: CATSRDWGQGAQRTEAFF; CDR3 DNA: TGTGCCACCAGCAGAGATTGGGGACAGGGGGCGCAGAGAACTGAAGCTTTCTTT
clone size: -; J gene: TRBJ2-7; V gene: TRBV6-5; D gene: -; CDR3 length: 14; CDR3 protein: CASSYSEEGYEQYF; CDR3 DNA: TGTGCCAGCAGTTACTCGGAGGAGGGATACGAGCAGTACTTC
clone size: -; J gene: TRBJ1-1; V gene: TRBV24-1; D gene: -; CDR3 length: 13; CDR3 protein: CATGDMANTEAFF; CDR3 DNA: TGTGCCACCGGTGACATGGCGAACACTGAAGCTTTCTTT
clone size: -; J gene: TRBJ2-3; V gene: TRBV30; D gene: TRBD2; CDR3 length: 14; CDR3 protein: CAWRGLAGGLAQYF; CDR3 DNA: TGTGCCTGGAGGGGACTAGCGGGAGGGCTGGCGCAGTATTTT
clone size: -; J gene: TRBJ2-7; V gene: TRBV5-4; D gene: -; CDR3 length: 14; CDR3 protein: CASSFRQFQNEQYF; CDR3 DNA: TGTGCCAGCAGCTTTCGACAGTTTCAAAACGAGCAGTACTTC
clone size: -; J gene: TRBJ2-7; V gene: TRBV10-3; D gene: -; CDR3 length: 14; CDR3 protein: CAISESLGEGEQYF; CDR3 DNA: TGTGCCATCAGTGAGTCGCTTGGGGAAGGCGAGCAGTACTTC
clone size: -; J gene: TRBJ1-2; V gene: TRBV28; D gene: TRBD1; CDR3 length: 12; CDR3 protein: CASSLDRESYTF; CDR3 DNA: TGTGCCAGCAGCCTGGACAGGGAGAGCTACACCTTC
clone size: -; J gene: TRBJ2-1; V gene: TRBV10-3; D gene: -; CDR3 length: 15; CDR3 protein: CAISPGTPSYNEQFF; CDR3 DNA: TGTGCCATCAGCCCCGGGACCCCATCCTACAATGAGCAGTTCTTC
clone size: -; J gene: TRBJ1-4; V gene: TRBV6-5; D gene: TRBD1; CDR3 length: 14; CDR3 protein: CASSTGGGEEKLFF; CDR3 DNA: TGTGCCAGCAGCACAGGGGGTGGTGAGGAAAAACTGTTTTTT
clone size: -; J gene: TRBJ2-7; V gene: TRBV5-1; D gene: TRBD2; CDR3 length: 14; CDR3 protein: CASSEPGGPREQYF; CDR3 DNA: TGCGCCAGCAGCGAACCGGGGGGACCTCGGGAGCAGTACTTC
clone size: -; J gene: TRBJ2-7; V gene: TRBV6-4; D gene: TRBD1; CDR3 length: 13; CDR3 protein: CASSDSDRGEQYF; CDR3 DNA: TGTGCCAGCAGTGACTCGGACAGGGGCGAGCAGTACTTC
clone size: -; J gene: TRBJ1-6; V gene: TRBV9; D gene: TRBD1; CDR3 length: 16; CDR3 protein: CASSPQDRFNNSPLHF; CDR3 DNA: TGTGCCAGCAGCCCCCAGGACAGGTTCAATAATTCACCCCTCCACTTT
clone size: -; J gene: TRBJ2-1; V gene: TRBV18; D gene: -; CDR3 length: 13; CDR3 protein: CASSPASVDEQFF; CDR3 DNA: TGTGCCAGCTCACCAGCTAGCGTGGATGAGCAGTTCTTC
clone size: once; J gene: TRBJ1-5; V gene: TRBV6-1; D gene: -; CDR3 length: 15; CDR3 protein: CASSEILNGYQPQHF; CDR3 DNA: TGTGCCAGCAGTGAGATTCTTAATGGTTATCAGCCCCAGCATTTT
clone size: -; J gene: TRBJ1-1; V gene: TRBV7-6; D gene: -; CDR3 length: 18; CDR3 protein: CASSLAGTITGIATEAFF; CDR3 DNA: TGTGCCAGCAGCTTAGCTGGTACTATCACAGGGATCGCCACTGAAGCTTTCTTT
clone size: -; J gene: TRBJ1-4; V gene: TRBV12-3/TRBV12-4; D gene: TRBD1; CDR3 length: 13; CDR3 protein: CASRDRVDEKLFF; CDR3 DNA: TGTGCCAGCAGGGACAGGGTGGACGAAAAACTGTTTTTT
clone size: -; J gene: TRBJ1-2; V gene: TRBV28; D gene: -; CDR3 length: 14; CDR3 protein: CASSLEGWRYGYTF; CDR3 DNA: TGTGCCAGCAGTTTGGAGGGTTGGAGGTATGGCTACACCTTC
clone size: few; J gene: TRBJ2-3; V gene: TRBV7-8; D gene: TRBD2; CDR3 length: 17; CDR3 protein: CASSLRIAGGVGDTQYF; CDR3 DNA: TGTGCCAGCAGCTTACGAATAGCGGGAGGAGTAGGAGATACGCAGTATTTT
clone size: -; J gene: TRBJ1-5; V gene: TRBV15; D gene: -; CDR3 length: 15; CDR3 protein: CATSRDRGSGQPQHF; CDR3 DNA: TGTGCCACCAGCAGAGATAGGGGGTCGGGTCAGCCCCAGCATTTT
clone size: -; J gene: TRBJ2-1; V gene: TRBV27; D gene: TRBD1; CDR3 length: 13; CDR3 protein: CASSLNPDREQFF; CDR3 DNA: TGTGCCAGCAGTCTAAATCCGGACAGGGAGCAGTTCTTC
clone size: -; J gene: TRBJ1-2; V gene: TRBV6-5; D gene: TRBD1; CDR3 length: 14; CDR3 protein: CASSYRGPNYGYTF; CDR3 DNA: TGTGCCAGCAGCTACAGGGGGCCTAACTATGGCTACACCTTC
clone size: -; J gene: TRBJ1-4; V gene: TRBV18; D gene: -; CDR3 length: 16; CDR3 protein: CASSPPSGTTNEKLFF; CDR3 DNA: TGTGCCAGCTCACCACCATCTGGTACAACTAATGAAAAACTGTTTTTT
clone size: -; J gene: TRBJ1-6; V gene: TRBV18; D gene: -; CDR3 length: 15; CDR3 protein: CASSAPRPYNSPLHF; CDR3 DNA: TGTGCCAGCTCAGCCCCCCGGCCTTATAATTCACCCCTCCACTTT